This T cell receptor (beta chain) was retrieved from a study of regulatory T cells in long-lasting Graves disease. Study outcomes and limitations: The study found TRBV28, TRBJ1-2 and TRBJ2-5 favored in persistent disease.

Points on this clonotype: The antigen remains unidentified.

Noted time point: newly diagnosed GD, antithyroid drugs for less than 3 months. Generation of the TCR library employed RNA extracted from PBMCs. Through Arm-PCR of CDR3 regions and iRepertoire HTBI primers, TCR beta libraries were built. One entry per CDR3 protein results from TCRdb running MiXCR on the multiplex PCR reads. Of around 400,000 distinct CDR3 sequences listed, about 16% are singletons. V was pared by 8 bases and J by 1 base, with 13 bases of the junction left unmatched. In germline, CDR1 is MDHEN, CDR2 SYDVKM. The CDR3 spans 18 residues. The TCR sequence derives from a female donor with Graves disease. The material was peripheral blood mononuclear cells (PBMCs), obtained at new diagnosis, from a patient treated with antithyroid drugs. The chain has TRBV28 and TRBJ2-1; 11 bases are a match to TRBD1. The CDR3 is CASSPPRGQGASYNEQFF. The CDR3 coding sequence is TGTGCCAGCTCACCACCTAGAGGACAGGGGGCATCCTACAATGAGCAGTTCTTC.